The rows below give T cell receptor beta chains drawn from one sample of a study of CD8+CD57+ T cells in acquired aplastic anemia. TCRdb re-analysed the reads in MiXCR, keeping a single row per CDR3 protein. The sample carries over 150,000 distinct CDR3 sequences, 48% recorded once. Sequencing was carried out using sorted CD4+, CD8+, or CD8+CD57+ T cells (not recorded which) from PBMCs. The origin of the receptors is a human donor with aplastic anemia. Each CDR3 is given with its conserved first and last residue. D genes are given only for firm matches. A clone size is listed for some rows: how often the clone was seen (once, few, many), or a class if it is expanded.

V	size	D	J	CDR3	DNA
TRBV6-1	few	TRBD1	TRBJ2-1	CASRATLSGGSYNEQFF	TGTGCCAGCAGAGCCACCCTATCAGGGGGCTCCTACAATGAGCAGTTCTTC
TRBV19	many	TRBD1	TRBJ2-7	CASSQTTGGLDEQYF	TGTGCCAGTAGCCAAACGACAGGGGGTTTGGACGAGCAGTACTTC
TRBV5-1	NA	NA	TRBJ2-5	CASSTPGSQETQYF	TGCGCCAGCAGCACCCCAGGTAGCCAAGAGACCCAGTACTTC
TRBV15	few	NA	TRBJ1-3	CATSRDRAGNTIYF	TGTGCCACCAGCAGAGACAGGGCGGGAAACACCATATATTTT
TRBV10-1	few	NA	TRBJ2-5	CASSDRDVGTQYF	TGCGCCAGCAGTGATAGGGACGTGGGGACCCAGTACTTC
TRBV20-1	NA	NA	TRBJ1-1	CSASFEGDITEAFF	TGCAGTGCTAGCTTTGAAGGGGACATCACTGAAGCTTTCTTT
TRBV10-3	few	TRBD1	TRBJ2-3	CAISGGQDTDTQYF	TGTGCCATCAGTGGTGGACAGGACACAGATACGCAGTATTTT
TRBV20-1	few	NA	TRBJ1-6	CSARGKGKDNSPLHF	TGCAGTGCTAGAGGCAAGGGGAAGGATAATTCACCCCTCCACTTT
TRBV10-3	NA	NA	TRBJ2-1	CAISETGTAGNEQFF	TGTGCCATCAGTGAGACCGGGACCGCAGGGAATGAGCAGTTCTTC
TRBV7-7	many	NA	TRBJ2-2	CASRGSRNGELFF	TGTGCCAGCAGGGGAAGTCGGAACGGGGAGCTGTTTTTT
TRBV29-1	NA	NA	TRBJ2-7	CSATDGIYEQYF	TGCAGCGCGACGGACGGAATCTACGAGCAGTACTTC
TRBV9	NA	NA	TRBJ1-2	CASSDGRFYGYTF	TGTGCCAGCAGCGACGGACGTTTCTATGGCTACACCTTC
TRBV10-3	NA	TRBD1	TRBJ2-7	CATRDRAYEQYF	TGTGCCACCCGGGACAGGGCTTACGAGCAGTACTTC
TRBV24-1	NA	NA	TRBJ1-1	CATSRGNSEAFF	TGTGCCACCAGCCGGGGTAATTCTGAAGCTTTCTTT
TRBV6-1	NA	NA	TRBJ2-1	CASSRPEGRFDEQFF	TGTGCCAGCAGCCGCCCCGAGGGCCGGTTCGATGAGCAGTTCTTC
TRBV7-9	many	NA	TRBJ1-1	CASSLGASRANTEAFF	TGTGCCAGCAGCTTAGGGGCCAGCAGGGCGAACACTGAAGCTTTCTTT